This T cell receptor beta chain was recorded in a study of T cell responses to AZD1222 COVID-19 vaccine. Study-level results: Reports say nearly half of spike-specific TCRs go after unmutated variant regions.

CDR1 is MNHEY, CDR2 SMNVEV, per germline (reference sequence). The V and J ends lost 5 bases and 0 bases respectively, with 7 bases between them. The CDR3 runs 13 residues. The table came from immunoSEQ multiplex PCR; TCRdb's copy has only in-frame clones and leaves some out. The table has approximately 100,000 clones, about 89% seen once. With regard to this clone: Its specificity is not known.

This chain connects TRBV27 to TRBJ1-1, with a possible D match to TRBD1 (5 bases). The receptor was isolated from an adult in good health. The sample was peripheral blood, taken on day 0 of AZD1222 vaccination. The CDR3 DNA is TGTGCCAGCAGTGTGACAGTGAACACTGAAGCTTTCTTT. Translated: CASSVTVNTEAFF.